This T cell receptor beta chain originates from a study of cytomegalovirus exposure and HLA in healthy donors. Regarding the study as a whole: Per a later analysis, HLA-associated TCR beta chains showed more clonal expansion than other, equally common TCR beta chains. In vitro checks showed that a few CMV-associated chains really do target CMV antigens.

V lost 7 bases to trimming and J lost 5 bases, with 16 bases between them. The CDR3 has 13 amino acids. The germline gives CDR1 SQVTM, CDR2 ANQGSEA. PCR used 60 Vbeta primers and 13 Jbeta primers. Authors' data handling: Roughly 11 million shared chains were among the roughly 80 million unique TCR beta chains that a later analysis counted. TCRdb's table, derived via immunoSEQ multiplex PCR, lists solely in-frame clones and lacks some. V and J calls and clone size are given by that table; D and trimming were obtained from the DNA. The sample has about 110,000 clones, around 80% seen once; the top ten hold 4% to 5.5%. In regard to this clone: The antigen is not known.

Sequencing was done on a sample of PBMCs. The V gene is TRBV29-1, the J gene TRBJ2-3; TRBD2 is a possible D gene (6 bases). This sequence originates from a man aged 25-40 years in good health and CMV-seropositive. CDR3 loop: CSAAPGVQDTQYF. CDR3 sequence (DNA): TGCAGCGCCGCTCCGGGGGTTCAAGATACGCAGTATTTT.